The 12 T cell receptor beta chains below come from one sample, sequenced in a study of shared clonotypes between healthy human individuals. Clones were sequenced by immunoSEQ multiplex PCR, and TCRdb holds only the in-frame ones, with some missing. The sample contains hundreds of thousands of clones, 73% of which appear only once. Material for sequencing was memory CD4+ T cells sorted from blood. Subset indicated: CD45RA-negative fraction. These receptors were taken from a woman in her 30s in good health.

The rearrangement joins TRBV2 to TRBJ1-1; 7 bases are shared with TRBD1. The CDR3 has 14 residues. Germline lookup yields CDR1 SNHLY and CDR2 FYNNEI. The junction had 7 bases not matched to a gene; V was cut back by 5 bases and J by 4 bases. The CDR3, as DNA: TGTGCCAGCAGTACCGACAGGGTAGGCACTGAAGCTTTCTTT. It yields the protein CASSTDRVGTEAFF.

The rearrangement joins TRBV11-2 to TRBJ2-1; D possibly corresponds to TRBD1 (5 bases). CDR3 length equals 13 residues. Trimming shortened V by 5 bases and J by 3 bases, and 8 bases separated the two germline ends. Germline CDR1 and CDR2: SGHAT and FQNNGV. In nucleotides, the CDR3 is TGTGCCAGCAGCCAGGGAAACTACAATGAGCAGTTCTTC. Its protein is CASSQGNYNEQFF.

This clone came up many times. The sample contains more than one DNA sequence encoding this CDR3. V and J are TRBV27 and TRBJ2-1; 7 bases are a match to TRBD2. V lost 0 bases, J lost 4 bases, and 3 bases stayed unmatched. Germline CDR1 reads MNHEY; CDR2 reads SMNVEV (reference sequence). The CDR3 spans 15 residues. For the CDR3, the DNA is TGTGCCAGCAGTTTATCTAGCGGGTATTACAATGAGCAGTTCTTC. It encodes CASSLSSGYYNEQFF.

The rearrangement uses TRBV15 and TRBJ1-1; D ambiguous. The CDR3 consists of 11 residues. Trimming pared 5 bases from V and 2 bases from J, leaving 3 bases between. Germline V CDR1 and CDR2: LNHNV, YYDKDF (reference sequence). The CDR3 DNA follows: TGTGCCACCAGCGACAACACTGAAGCTTTCTTT. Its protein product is CATSDNTEAFF.

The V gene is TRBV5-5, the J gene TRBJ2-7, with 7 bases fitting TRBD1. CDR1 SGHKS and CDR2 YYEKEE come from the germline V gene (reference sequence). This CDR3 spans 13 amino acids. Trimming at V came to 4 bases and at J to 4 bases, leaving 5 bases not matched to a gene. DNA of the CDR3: TGTGCCAGCAGCGAGGGGACAGTATACGAGCAGTACTTC. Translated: CASSEGTVYEQYF.

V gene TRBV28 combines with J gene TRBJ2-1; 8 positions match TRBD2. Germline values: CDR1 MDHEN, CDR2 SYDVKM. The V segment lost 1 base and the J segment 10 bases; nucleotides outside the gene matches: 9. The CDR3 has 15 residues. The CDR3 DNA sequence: TGTGCCAGCAGTTTATTTTTCCGGGAGGGCTGGGAGCAGTTCTTC. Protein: CASSLFFREGWEQFF.

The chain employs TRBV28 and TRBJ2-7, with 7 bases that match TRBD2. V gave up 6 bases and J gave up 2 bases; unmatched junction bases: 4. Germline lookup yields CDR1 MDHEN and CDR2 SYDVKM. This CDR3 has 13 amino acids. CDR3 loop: CASSNLAAYEQYF. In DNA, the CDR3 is TGTGCCAGCAGCAACCTAGCGGCCTACGAGCAGTACTTC.

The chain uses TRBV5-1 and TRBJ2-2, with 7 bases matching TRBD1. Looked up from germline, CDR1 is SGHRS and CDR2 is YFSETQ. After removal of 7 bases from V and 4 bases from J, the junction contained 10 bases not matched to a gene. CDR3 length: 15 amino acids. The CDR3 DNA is TGCGCCAGCGGTACCGGGACAGAAGGCACCGGGGAGCTGTTTTTT. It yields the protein CASGTGTEGTGELFF.

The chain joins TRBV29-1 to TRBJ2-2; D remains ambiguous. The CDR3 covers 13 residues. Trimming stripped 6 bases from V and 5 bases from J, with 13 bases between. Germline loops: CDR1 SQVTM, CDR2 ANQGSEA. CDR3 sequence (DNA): TGCAGCGTCGCCCGACTTATAACCGGGGAGCTGTTTTTT. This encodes CSVARLITGELFF.

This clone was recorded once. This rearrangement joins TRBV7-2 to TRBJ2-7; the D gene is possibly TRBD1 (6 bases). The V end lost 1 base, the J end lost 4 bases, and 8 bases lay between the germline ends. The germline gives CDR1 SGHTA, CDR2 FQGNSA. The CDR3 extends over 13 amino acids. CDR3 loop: CASSLVRGYEQYF. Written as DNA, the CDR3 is TGTGCCAGCAGCTTAGTGAGGGGGTACGAGCAGTACTTC. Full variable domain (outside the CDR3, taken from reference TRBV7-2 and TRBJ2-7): GAGVSQSPSNKVTEKGKDVELRCDPISGHTALYWYRQSLGQGLEFLIYFQGNSAPDKSGLPSDRFSAERTGGSVSTLTIQRTQQEDSAVYLCASSLVRGYEQYFGPGTRLTVT.

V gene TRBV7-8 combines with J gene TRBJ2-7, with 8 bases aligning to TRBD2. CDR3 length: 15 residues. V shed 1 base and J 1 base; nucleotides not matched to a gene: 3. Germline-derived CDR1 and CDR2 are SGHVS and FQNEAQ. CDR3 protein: CASSLVGTSSYEQYF. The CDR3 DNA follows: TGTGCCAGCAGCTTAGTCGGGACTAGTTCCTACGAGCAGTACTTC.

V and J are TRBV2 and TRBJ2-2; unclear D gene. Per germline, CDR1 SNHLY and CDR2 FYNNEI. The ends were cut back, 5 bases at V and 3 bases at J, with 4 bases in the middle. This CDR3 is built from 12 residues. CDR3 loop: CASSLHTGELFF. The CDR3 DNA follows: TGTGCCAGCAGTCTCCACACCGGGGAGCTGTTTTTT.